Following are 14 T cell receptor beta chains from one sample sequenced in a study of blood T cell repertoires in COVID-19. Clones were sequenced by immunoSEQ multiplex PCR, and TCRdb holds only the in-frame ones, with some missing. The data contain about 430,000 clones, roughly 90% of them singletons. The sequenced sample was peripheral blood. The source of these receptors is a man aged 18 to 30 with COVID-19, enrolled during active disease.

The V gene is TRBV10-1, the J gene TRBJ1-1, with D tentatively TRBD1 (5 bases). V was trimmed by 1 base and J by 4 bases, leaving 19 bases between them. Germline-derived CDR1 and CDR2 are WNHNN and SYGVQD (reference sequence). The CDR3 has 17 residues. CDR3 protein: CASSECYRGKCSTEAFF. The CDR3 DNA sequence: TGCGCCAGCAGTGAGTGTTATAGGGGAAAGTGCTCCACTGAAGCTTTCTTT.

The V gene is TRBV21-1, the J gene TRBJ2-1; no DNA check was done on the table's D call, TRBD2. TRBV21-1 is a pseudogene. The length of the CDR3 is 12 residues. CDR3 residues: CAEAGGDNEQFF. As DNA, the CDR3 is TGTGCCGAGGCGGGAGGAGACAATGAGCAGTTCTTC.

The CDR3 region is CASSLAPDRPSDWYTF. For the CDR3, the DNA is TGCGCCAGCAGCTTGGCCCCGGACAGGCCGTCCGATTGGTACACCTTC. V and J are TRBV5-1 and TRBJ1-2; TRBD1 matches at 7 bases. This CDR3 region has 16 residues. The germline CDR1 and CDR2 sequences are SGHRS and YFSETQ. With V trimmed by 0 bases and J by 11 bases, 16 bases remained unmatched.

The genes are TRBV3-1 (or the pseudogene TRBV3-2) and TRBJ2-5; 12 bases match TRBD2. Germline V gives CDR1 LGHDT, CDR2 YNNKEL (reference sequence). The CDR3 extends over 14 amino acids. V shed 5 bases and J 6 bases; nucleotides not matched to a gene: 4. CDR3 sequence (DNA): TGTGCCAGCAGCAAACTAGCGGGAGGCAAGACCCAGTACTTC. It specifies CASSKLAGGKTQYF.

This chain uses TRBV3-1 (or the pseudogene TRBV3-2) with TRBJ1-5; possibly TRBD1 for D (6 bases). The V end was cut by 0 bases, the J end by 7 bases, with 16 bases between. CDR3 size: 16 residues. Looked up from germline, CDR1 is LGHDT and CDR2 is YNNKEL (reference sequence). CDR3 residues: CASSQDPTGWPQPQHF. The CDR3 DNA reads TGTGCCAGCAGCCAAGATCCGACAGGATGGCCCCAGCCCCAGCATTTT.

V usage is TRBV18 and J usage is TRBJ2-1, with 14 bases identical to TRBD2. The CDR3 length is 16 residues. The trim removed 6 bases at V and 7 bases at J, leaving 8 bases unmatched. Germline-derived CDR1 and CDR2 are KGHSH and LQKENI. In DNA form, the CDR3 reads TGTGCCAGCTCTTCGGGACTAGCGGGAGTTCGTAATGAGCAGTTCTTC. Its translation: CASSSGLAGVRNEQFF.

This clone was observed once. V and J are TRBV11-2 and TRBJ2-5; 9 positions agree with TRBD2. The CDR3 runs 15 residues. Trimming removed 6 bases from V and 5 bases from J; junction bases left unmatched: 10. Per germline, CDR1 SGHAT and CDR2 FQNNGV. The CDR3 DNA sequence: TGTGCCAGCAGTTTTCTAGCGGGACTGGGGGAGACCCAGTACTTC. Its protein is CASSFLAGLGETQYF.

J is TRBJ2-7 and V is TRBV4-2; D gene unclear. The CDR3 loop spans 16 amino acids. Trimming pared 0 bases from V and 1 base from J, leaving 13 bases between. Germline lookup yields CDR1 LGHNA and CDR2 YNFKEQ. The CDR3 coding sequence is TGTGCCAGCAGCCAAGACTGGGCTACCCCATCCTACGAGCAGTACTTC. The encoded protein is CASSQDWATPSYEQYF.

CDR3 protein: CASSLDRTGVTDTQYF. The CDR3 region has the DNA TGTGCCAGCAGCTTAGACCGGACAGGAGTCACAGATACGCAGTATTTT. This chain links TRBV7-9 with TRBJ2-3; the match to TRBD1 covers 7 bases. The CDR3 is 16 amino acids. The J segment lost 2 bases and the V segment lost 1 base, leaving 6 bases of the junction unmatched. Looked up from germline, CDR1 is SEHNR and CDR2 is FQNEAQ (reference sequence).

A single count supports this clone. J is TRBJ2-2 and V is TRBV7-9; D is uncertain. Trimming took off 0 bases at V and 1 base at J, with 18 bases between the two ends. The CDR3 runs 19 residues. Germline loops: CDR1 SEHNR, CDR2 FQNEAQ (reference sequence). Here the CDR3 reads CASSLAAGESRMNTGELFF. The CDR3 nucleotides read TGTGCCAGCAGCTTAGCCGCCGGAGAGAGCCGGATGAACACCGGGGAGCTGTTTTTT. Complete variable domain (other parts from reference TRBV7-9 and TRBJ2-2): DTGVSQNPRHKITKRGQNVTFRCDPISEHNRLYWYRQTLGQGPEFLTYFQNEAQLEKSRLLSDRFSAERPKGSFSTLEIQRTEQGDSAMYLCASSLAAGESRMNTGELFFGEGSRLTVL.

J is TRBJ2-1 and V is TRBV5-6, with D possibly matching TRBD1 (6 bases). The ends were cut back, 4 bases at V and 7 bases at J, with 18 bases in the middle. The CDR3 is made up of 15 amino acids. Germline V CDR1 and CDR2: SGHDT, YYEEEE. CDR3 residues: CASSRTGKRANEQFF. In DNA, the CDR3 is TGTGCCAGCAGCCGAACAGGGAAGAGGGCGAATGAGCAGTTCTTC. Full variable domain (missing parts from reference TRBV5-6 and TRBJ2-1): DAGVTQSPTHLIKTRGQQVTLRCSPKSGHDTVSWYQQALGQGPQFIFQYYEEEERQRGNFPDRFSGHQFPNYSSELNVNALLLGDSALYLCASSRTGKRANEQFFGPGTRLTVL.

The rearrangement uses TRBV28 and TRBJ2-2; D perhaps matches TRBD2 (6 bases). Germline CDR1 is MDHEN and CDR2 is SYDVKM. V shed 3 bases and J shed 4 bases, with 9 bases lying between them. This CDR3 contains 14 residues. The CDR3 DNA follows: TGTGCCAGCAGTTTGGGGGGAGGCACCGGGGAGCTGTTTTTT. As protein: CASSLGGGTGELFF.

This chain links TRBV9 with TRBJ2-3; 11 positions agree with TRBD1. V lost 0 bases, J lost 6 bases, and 3 bases stayed unmatched. Germline CDR1 SGDLS, CDR2 YYNGEE. This CDR3 comprises 15 residues. CDR3 nucleotides: TGTGCCAGCAGCGTAGGGGGACAGGGGGGTGATACGCAGTATTTT. Translated: CASSVGGQGGDTQYF.

The gene calls are TRBV7-9 and TRBJ2-2; no definite D call. The germline V and J ends were trimmed by 6 bases and 3 bases, with 5 bases remaining between them. The CDR3 sequence is 12 residues long. CDR1 and CDR2 from the germline V gene are SEHNR and FQNEAQ (reference sequence). CDR3 amino acids: CASSRDTGELFF. CDR3 bases: TGTGCCAGCAGTCGGGACACCGGGGAGCTGTTTTTT.